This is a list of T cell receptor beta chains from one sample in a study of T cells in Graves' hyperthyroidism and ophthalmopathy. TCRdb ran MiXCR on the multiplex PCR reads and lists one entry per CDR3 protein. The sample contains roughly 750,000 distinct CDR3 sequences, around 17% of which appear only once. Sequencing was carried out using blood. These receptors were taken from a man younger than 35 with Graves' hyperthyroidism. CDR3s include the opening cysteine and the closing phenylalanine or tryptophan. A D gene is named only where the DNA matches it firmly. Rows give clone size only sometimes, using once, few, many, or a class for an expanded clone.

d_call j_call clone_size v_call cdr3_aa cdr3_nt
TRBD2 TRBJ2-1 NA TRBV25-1 CASSSRGQGLAGVQEQFF TGTGCCAGCAGCTCCCGGGGCCAGGGACTAGCGGGAGTCCAGGAGCAGTTCTTC
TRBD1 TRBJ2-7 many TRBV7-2 CASSPQGVPYEQYF TGTGCCAGCAGCCCGCAGGGGGTCCCCTACGAGCAGTACTTC
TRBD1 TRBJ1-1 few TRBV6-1 CASSEYGQANTEAFF TGTGCCAGCAGTGAATACGGACAGGCGAACACTGAAGCTTTCTTT
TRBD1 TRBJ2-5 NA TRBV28 CASRRQGAETQCF TGTGCCAGCAGAAGACAGGGAGCGGAGACCCAGTGCTTC
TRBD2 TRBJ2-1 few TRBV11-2 CASSRRGTGGRNYNEQFF TGTGCCAGCAGCCGACGTGGAACCGGCGGGAGAAACTACAATGAGCAGTTCTTC
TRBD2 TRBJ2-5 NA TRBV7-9 CASSFTGTSGPLVVETQYF TGTGCCAGCAGCTTCACCGGGACTAGCGGTCCCCTGGTAGTGGAGACCCAGTACTTC
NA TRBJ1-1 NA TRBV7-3 CASTPVPSGVYTEAFF TGTGCCAGCACCCCCGTACCGAGCGGAGTCTACACTGAAGCTTTCTTT
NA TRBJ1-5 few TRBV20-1 CSAAGLRNQPQHF TGCAGTGCCGCTGGTTTACGAAATCAGCCCCAGCATTTT
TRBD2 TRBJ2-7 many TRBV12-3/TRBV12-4 CASSFLLREGTYEQYF TGTGCCAGCAGTTTTTTGTTGCGGGAGGGAACCTACGAGCAGTACTTC
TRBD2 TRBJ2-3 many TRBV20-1 CSVAGLAGGKVRDTQYF TGCAGTGTTGCCGGGCTAGCGGGAGGAAAGGTGAGAGATACGCAGTATTTT
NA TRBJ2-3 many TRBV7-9 CASSSGTPGKDTQYF TGTGCCAGCAGCTCCGGGACACCCGGCAAAGATACGCAGTATTTT
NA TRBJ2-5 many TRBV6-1 CASSSMGMETQYF TGTGCCAGCAGTTCCATGGGGATGGAGACCCAGTACTTC
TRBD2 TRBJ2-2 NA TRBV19 CASSIGAGRSTNTGELFF TGTGCCAGTAGTATAGGAGCGGGAAGGTCGACGAACACCGGGGAGCTGTTTTTT
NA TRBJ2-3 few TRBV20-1 CSALGPVDTQYF TGCAGTGCCCTCGGTCCCGTAGATACGCAGTATTTT
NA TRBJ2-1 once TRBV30 CAWGGLADNEQFF TGTGCCTGGGGGGGGCTAGCGGACAATGAGCAGTTCTTC
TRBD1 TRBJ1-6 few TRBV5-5 CASSLAWQGAVNSPLHF TGTGCCAGCAGCTTGGCCTGGCAGGGGGCTGTTAATTCACCCCTCCACTTT
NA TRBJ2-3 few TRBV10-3 CAISARLPDADTQYF TGTGCCATCAGTGCTAGGCTTCCAGACGCAGATACGCAGTATTTT
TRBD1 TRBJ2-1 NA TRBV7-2 CASSLKTGGPLRNEQFF TGTGCCAGCAGCTTGAAAACAGGGGGTCCCCTTAGGAATGAGCAGTTCTTC
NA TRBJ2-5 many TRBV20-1 CSARVAYLETQYF TGCAGTGCTAGAGTAGCCTACTTGGAGACCCAGTACTTC
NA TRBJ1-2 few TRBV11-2 CASSHRDYYGYTF TGTGCCAGCAGCCACAGGGATTACTATGGCTACACCTTC
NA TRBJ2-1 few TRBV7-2 CASSLVFGVTSYNEQFF TGTGCCAGCAGCTTAGTATTCGGGGTTACTTCCTACAATGAGCAGTTCTTC
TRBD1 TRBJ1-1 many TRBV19 CASNRGNTEAFF TGTGCCAGTAACAGGGGAAACACTGAAGCTTTCTTT
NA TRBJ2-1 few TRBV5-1 CASSFPGERHNEQFF TGCGCCAGCAGCTTCCCCGGAGAGCGCCACAATGAGCAGTTCTTC
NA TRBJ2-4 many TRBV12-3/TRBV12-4 CASSQLHENIQYF TGTGCCAGCAGTCAATTACATGAAAACATTCAGTACTTC
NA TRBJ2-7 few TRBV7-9 CASSSRQGGREQYF TGTGCCAGCAGCTCAAGACAGGGAGGCCGCGAGCAGTACTTC
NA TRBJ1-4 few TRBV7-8 CASSHHLAGASNEKLFF TGTGCCAGCAGCCACCACCTGGCAGGGGCCTCAAATGAAAAACTGTTTTTT
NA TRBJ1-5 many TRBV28 CASSRLEGDNQPQHF TGTGCCAGCAGTCGCCTCGAGGGGGACAATCAGCCCCAGCATTTT
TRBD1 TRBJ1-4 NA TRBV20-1 CSASGTGHEKLFF TGCAGTGCTAGCGGGACAGGGCATGAAAAACTGTTTTTT
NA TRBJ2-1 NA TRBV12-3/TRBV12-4 CASSFVASIDEQFF TGTGCCAGCAGTTTCGTGGCTAGCATAGATGAGCAGTTCTTC
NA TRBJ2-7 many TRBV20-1 CSARDLGREQYF TGCAGTGCTAGAGATCTGGGACGCGAGCAGTACTTC
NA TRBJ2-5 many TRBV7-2 CASSIGIHQETQYF TGTGCCAGCAGCATAGGGATTCATCAAGAGACCCAGTACTTC
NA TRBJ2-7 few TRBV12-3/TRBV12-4 CASSLFPQTNEQYF TGTGCCAGCAGTTTATTCCCCCAGACGAACGAGCAGTACTTC
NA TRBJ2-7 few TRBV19 CASSMSSFSTYEQYF TGTGCCAGTAGTATGAGTAGTTTCTCCACCTACGAGCAGTACTTC
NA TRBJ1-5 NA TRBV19 CASSIGSGNQPQHF TGTGCCAGTAGTATAGGTTCGGGAAATCAGCCCCAGCATTTT
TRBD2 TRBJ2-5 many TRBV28 CASSLLSTSGSLVETQYF TGTGCCAGCAGTTTATTGTCGACTAGCGGGAGTCTGGTAGAGACCCAGTACTTC
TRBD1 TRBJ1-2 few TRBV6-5 CASSYTRTGGAGYGYTF TGTGCCAGCAGTTACACAAGAACAGGGGGCGCCGGGTATGGCTACACCTTC
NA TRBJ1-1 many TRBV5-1 CASSLLSNTEAFF TGCGCCAGCAGCTTGCTTAGTAACACTGAAGCTTTCTTT
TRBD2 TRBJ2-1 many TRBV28 CASSLAGGQIYNEQFF TGTGCCAGCAGTTTAGCGGGAGGCCAAATTTACAATGAGCAGTTCTTC
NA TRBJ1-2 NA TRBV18 CASSPSREGNYGYTF TGTGCCAGCTCACCAAGCAGGGAGGGTAACTATGGCTACACCTTC
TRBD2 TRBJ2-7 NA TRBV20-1 CSAREWVREGRSYEQYF TGCAGTGCTAGAGAATGGGTGAGGGAGGGCCGCTCCTACGAGCAGTACTTC
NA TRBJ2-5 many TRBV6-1 CASRERRYQETQYF TGTGCCAGCAGGGAACGGCGATACCAAGAGACCCAGTACTTC
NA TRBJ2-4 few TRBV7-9 CASSWGNIQYF TGTGCCAGCAGCTGGGGGAACATTCAGTACTTC
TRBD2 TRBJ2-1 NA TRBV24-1 CATSELTSGSSGEQFF TGTGCCACCAGTGAGTTGACTAGCGGGAGCTCTGGAGAGCAGTTCTTC
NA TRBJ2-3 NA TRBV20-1 CSAIEDFLTGTDTQYF TGCAGTGCTATAGAAGACTTCCTAACCGGCACAGATACGCAGTATTTT
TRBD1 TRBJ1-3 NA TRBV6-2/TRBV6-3 CASSTRTGGFGNTIYF TGTGCCAGCAGTACTCGGACAGGGGGCTTCGGAAACACCATATATTTT
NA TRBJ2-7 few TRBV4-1 CASSTKDGGHYEQYF TGCGCCAGCAGCACAAAGGACGGCGGCCACTACGAGCAGTACTTC
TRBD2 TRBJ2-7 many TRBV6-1 CASSWAAGVRYEQYF TGTGCCAGCAGTTGGGCCGCGGGAGTCCGCTACGAGCAGTACTTC
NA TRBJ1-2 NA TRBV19 CASRWPGVQDGYTF TGTGCCAGTAGATGGCCAGGGGTTCAAGATGGCTACACCTTC
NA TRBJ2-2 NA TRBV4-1 CASSQRGGTAGTGELFF TGCGCCAGCAGCCAACGAGGCGGGACGGCGGGCACCGGGGAGCTGTTTTTT
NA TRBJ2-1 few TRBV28 CASSFLGEHNEQFF TGTGCCAGCAGTTTCTTGGGAGAGCACAATGAGCAGTTCTTC
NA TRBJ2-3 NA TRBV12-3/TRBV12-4 CASSLGALDTQYF TGTGCCAGCAGTTTAGGGGCCTTGGATACGCAGTATTTT
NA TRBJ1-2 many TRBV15 CATSQDHNYGYTF TGTGCCACCAGCCAGGACCATAACTATGGCTACACCTTC
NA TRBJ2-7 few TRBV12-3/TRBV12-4 CASSHRDFSYEQYF TGTGCCAGCAGTCACAGGGACTTTTCCTACGAGCAGTACTTC
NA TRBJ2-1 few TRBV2 CASRFPLGNNEQFF TGTGCCAGCAGGTTTCCCCTAGGTAACAATGAGCAGTTCTTC
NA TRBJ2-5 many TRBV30 CAWSVKGGETQYF TGTGCCTGGAGTGTAAAAGGGGGGGAGACCCAGTACTTC